This T cell receptor beta chain was recorded in a study of T-cell reconstitution after alpha-beta-depleted transplantation in children. Trimming took off 4 bases at V and 4 bases at J, with 11 bases between the two ends. The CDR3 consists of 13 residues. Germline lookup yields CDR1 MGHRA and CDR2 YSYEKL. Ten or more counts support this clonotype. Researchers prepared the TCRbeta library using unique molecular identifiers, the study reports. TCRdb redid the calling of the PCR reads with MiXCR, one entry per CDR3 protein. The sample lists 100,000 to 120,000 distinct CDR3 sequences, 6.4% seen once, with roughly 23% in the top ten.

This TCR was sampled from a male patient aged 2 to 10 who had a stem cell transplant for acute lymphoblastic leukemia, so the T cells may come from the graft donor. V usage is TRBV4-1 and J usage is TRBJ2-7; D gene uncertain. Material: PBMCs, mostly from graft donor cells, obtained 360 days after TCRalphabeta/CD19-depleted stem cell transplant. Written as DNA, the CDR3 is TGCGCCAGCAGCCCGGCACAAAGTTACGAGCAGTACTTC. Translated, it gives CASSPAQSYEQYF.